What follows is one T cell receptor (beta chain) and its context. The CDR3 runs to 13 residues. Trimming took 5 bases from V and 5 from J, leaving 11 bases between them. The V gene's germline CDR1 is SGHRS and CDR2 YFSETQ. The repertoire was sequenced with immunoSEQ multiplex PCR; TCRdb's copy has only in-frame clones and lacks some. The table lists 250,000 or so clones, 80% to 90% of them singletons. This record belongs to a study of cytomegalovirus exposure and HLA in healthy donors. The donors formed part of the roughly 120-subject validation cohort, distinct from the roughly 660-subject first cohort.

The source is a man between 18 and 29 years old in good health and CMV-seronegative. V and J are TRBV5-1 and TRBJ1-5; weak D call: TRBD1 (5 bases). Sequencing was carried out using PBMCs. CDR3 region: CASSWGVDQPQHF. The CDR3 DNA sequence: TGCGCCAGCAGTTGGGGGGTTGATCAGCCCCAGCATTTT.